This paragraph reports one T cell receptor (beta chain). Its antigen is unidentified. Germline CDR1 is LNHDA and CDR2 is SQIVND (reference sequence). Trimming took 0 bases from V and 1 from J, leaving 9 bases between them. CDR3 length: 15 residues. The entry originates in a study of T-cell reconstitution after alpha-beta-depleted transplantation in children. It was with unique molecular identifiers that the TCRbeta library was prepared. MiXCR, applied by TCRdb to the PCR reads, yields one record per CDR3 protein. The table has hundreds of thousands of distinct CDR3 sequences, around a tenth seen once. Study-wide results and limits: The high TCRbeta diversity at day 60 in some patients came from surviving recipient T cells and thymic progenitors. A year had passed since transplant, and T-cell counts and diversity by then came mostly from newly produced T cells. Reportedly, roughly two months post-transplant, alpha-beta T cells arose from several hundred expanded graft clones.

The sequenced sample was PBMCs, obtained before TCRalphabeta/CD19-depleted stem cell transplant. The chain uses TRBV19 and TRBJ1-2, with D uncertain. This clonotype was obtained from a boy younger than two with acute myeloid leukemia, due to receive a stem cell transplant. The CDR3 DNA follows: TGTGCCAGTAGTATAGAGGGCAGATATAACTATGGCTACACCTTC. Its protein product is CASSIEGRYNYGYTF.